Sequencing of this TCR beta chain was carried out in a study of cytomegalovirus exposure and HLA in healthy donors. Study results and caveats: Researchers catalogued some 160 TCR beta chains as cytomegalovirus-associated. Later analysis identified several of the most significant clusters that appeared linked to common viral pathogens. In a later analysis, V- and J-gene trimming of beta chains associated with a DCLRE1C missense variant, replicated independently.

Germline V CDR1 and CDR2: GTSNPN, SVGIG (reference sequence). Trimming took 3 bases from V and 5 from J, leaving 16 bases between them. The CDR3 consists of 15 residues. PCR amplification relied on 60 Vbeta primers (plus 13 Jbeta primers). Sequencing used immunoSEQ multiplex PCR; TCRdb keeps in-frame clones, though not all of them. The sample includes more than 110,000 clones, roughly three quarters seen only once; the top ten take roughly 4.7%. Worth noting for this clone: Its matching antigen is unknown.

The clonotype comes from a male donor in good health and CMV-seronegative. The sample taken for sequencing was PBMCs. The chain recombines TRBV30 with TRBJ1-4; D not certain. DNA for the CDR3: TGTGCCTGGAGCATCGGACTCGGCTTCAATGAAAAACTGTTTTTT. This encodes CAWSIGLGFNEKLFF.